Listed below are T cell receptor beta chains from one sample, sequenced in a study of a mutant IDH1 vaccine in newly diagnosed glioma. Sequencing used immunoSEQ multiplex PCR; TCRdb keeps in-frame clones, though not all of them. The data contain about 48,000 clones, approximately 80% of them singletons. Antigens for these TCRs are unknown. Sequencing was performed on PBMCs, taken from a glioma patient whose treatment included an IDH1 peptide vaccine. The receptor set was obtained from a man aged 40-49 years with glioma. CDR3s include the opening cysteine and the closing phenylalanine or tryptophan. D genes are given only for firm matches. Some rows mark clone size as missing; the rest say once, few, many or name a class of expanded clone.

- | - | TRBJ2-3 | TRBV12-5 | CASEGLSDTQYF | TGTGCTAGTGAAGGGCTGAGTGATACGCAGTATTTT
- | few | TRBJ2-2 | TRBV7-8 | CASSPVRDTRTGELFF | TGTGCCAGCAGCCCCGTCCGGGACACACGCACCGGGGAGCTGTTTTTT
TRBD2 | once | TRBJ2-1 | TRBV14 | CASSQDWAGGRAKYNEQFF | TGTGCCAGCAGCCAAGATTGGGCTGGCGGGAGGGCCAAGTACAATGAGCAGTTCTTC
- | once | TRBJ2-1 | TRBV10-2 | CASTGTSDNEQFF | TGCGCCAGCACGGGGACCTCGGACAATGAGCAGTTCTTC
TRBD2 | once | TRBJ2-7 | TRBV6-5 | CASSYGGDYEQYF | TGTGCCAGCAGTTACGGGGGGGACTACGAGCAGTACTTC
TRBD2 | - | TRBJ2-1 | TRBV7-6 | CASSSVSGRNNEQFF | TGTGCCAGCAGCTCCGTTAGCGGGAGGAATAATGAGCAGTTCTTC
- | - | TRBJ1-3 | TRBV28 | CASSIPGTANTIYF | TGTGCCAGCAGTATACCAGGGACCGCGAACACCATATATTTT
TRBD1 | - | TRBJ2-1 | TRBV7-2 | CASSSIGTGGNEQFF | TGTGCCAGCAGCTCGATCGGGACAGGGGGCAATGAGCAGTTCTTC
TRBD2 | - | TRBJ2-1 | TRBV14 | CASGLAGATAYNEQFF | TGTGCCAGCGGGCTAGCGGGAGCAACCGCCTACAATGAGCAGTTCTTC
- | - | TRBJ2-1 | TRBV11-2 | CASSSGAARSYNEQFF | TGTGCCAGCAGCTCCGGAGCGGCGCGGTCCTACAATGAGCAGTTCTTC
- | - | TRBJ2-2 | TRBV29-1 | CSVDRSGELFF | TGCAGCGTTGATAGATCCGGGGAGCTGTTTTTT
- | - | TRBJ1-1 | TRBV18 | CASSPLAQGGSNTEAFF | TGTGCCAGCTCACCCCTCGCTCAGGGAGGGTCGAACACTGAAGCTTTCTTT
TRBD1 | - | TRBJ2-5 | TRBV7-2 | CASGTGGNQETQYF | TGTGCCAGCGGTACAGGGGGGAACCAAGAGACCCAGTACTTC
- | - | TRBJ1-1 | TRBV6-5 | CASSYSRAALEAFF | TGTGCCAGCAGTTACTCACGGGCAGCGCTTGAAGCTTTCTTT
TRBD1 | - | TRBJ1-1 | TRBV5-1 | CASSASTGGNTEAFF | TGCGCCAGCAGCGCTTCGACAGGGGGCAACACTGAAGCTTTCTTT
- | - | TRBJ2-3 | TRBV7-8 | CASKSSPRTSTDTQYF | TGTGCCAGCAAGTCCTCACCGAGAACTAGCACAGATACGCAGTATTTT
- | - | TRBJ1-3 | TRBV5-6 | CASSRGAGSGNTIYF | TGTGCCAGCAGCCGAGGAGCTGGCTCTGGAAACACCATATATTTT
- | - | TRBJ1-2 | TRBV18 | CASSVGGTEANYGYTF | TGTGCCAGCTCCGTTGGGGGCACAGAGGCTAACTATGGCTACACCTTC
TRBD1 | - | TRBJ2-3 | TRBV18 | CASSQQGAYSTDTQYF | TGTGCCAGCTCACAACAGGGGGCTTATAGCACAGATACGCAGTATTTT
- | few | TRBJ2-5 | TRBV19 | CASSVWGEKTQYF | TGTGCCAGTAGTGTGTGGGGCGAAAAGACCCAGTACTTC
TRBD1 | - | TRBJ2-3 | TRBV14 | CASSRRQGADTQYF | TGTGCCAGCAGCCGCAGACAGGGCGCAGATACGCAGTATTTT
TRBD1 | - | TRBJ2-2 | TRBV9 | CASSVGQGDTGELFF | TGTGCCAGCAGCGTAGGGCAGGGGGACACCGGGGAGCTGTTTTTT
TRBD2 | - | TRBJ2-2 | TRBV19 | CASKEGLAGAGTGELFF | TGTGCCAGTAAGGAGGGGCTAGCGGGAGCCGGCACCGGGGAGCTGTTTTTT
- | - | TRBJ1-1 | TRBV10-3 | CAISEGAMNTEAFF | TGTGCCATCAGTGAGGGGGCTATGAACACTGAAGCTTTCTTT
- | - | TRBJ1-2 | TRBV5-1 | CASSLGSGATNYGYTF | TGCGCCAGCAGCTTGGGGTCAGGAGCAACTAACTATGGCTACACCTTC
TRBD2 | - | TRBJ2-1 | TRBV15 | CATSSTMLAGDFYEQFF | TGTGCCACCAGCAGTACCATGCTAGCGGGAGACTTTTATGAGCAGTTCTTC
- | - | TRBJ2-1 | TRBV18 | CASSPPNSPGNNEQFF | TGTGCCAGCTCACCACCGAACTCGCCTGGGAACAATGAGCAGTTCTTC
- | - | TRBJ1-1 | TRBV11-3 | CASSRGRANTEAFF | TGTGCCAGCAGCCGGGGGAGAGCGAACACTGAAGCTTTCTTT
- | - | TRBJ1-2 | TRBV5-6 | CASSSRGRTNYGYTF | TGTGCCAGCAGCTCACGGGGCAGAACTAACTATGGCTACACCTTC
TRBD2 | many | TRBJ2-5 | TRBV5-5 | CASNYAGASGETQYF | TGTGCCAGCAACTACGCGGGAGCTTCGGGAGAGACCCAGTACTTC
- | - | TRBJ2-7 | TRBV13 | CASSLTGTLYEQYF | TGTGCCAGCAGCCTAACAGGGACCCTCTACGAGCAGTACTTC
TRBD1 | - | TRBJ2-7 | TRBV5-1 | CASSSGTGDIYEQYF | TGCGCCAGCAGCTCGGGGACAGGGGATATCTACGAGCAGTACTTC
TRBD2 | - | TRBJ2-1 | TRBV19 | CASSTRTGVSTSGFYNEQFF | TGTGCCAGTAGTACCCGGACAGGCGTTTCGACTAGCGGGTTCTACAATGAGCAGTTCTTC
TRBD1 | - | TRBJ1-1 | TRBV18 | CASSRREGANTEAFF | TGTGCCAGCTCACGCCGGGAGGGGGCGAACACTGAAGCTTTCTTT
- | - | TRBJ1-5 | TRBV19 | CASGIDSNQPQHF | TGTGCCAGTGGGATAGATAGCAATCAGCCCCAGCATTTT
- | - | TRBJ1-2 | TRBV6-1 | CASSEGGQGFYGYTF | TGTGCCAGCAGTGAAGGGGGCCAGGGCTTCTATGGCTACACCTTC
- | - | TRBJ1-6 | TRBV2 | CASTGRALNYNSPLHF | TGTGCCAGCACGGGACGGGCACTAAATTATAATTCACCCCTCCACTTT
- | - | TRBJ1-1 | TRBV6-6 | CASRLDTNTEAFF | TGTGCCAGCAGGTTGGATACAAACACTGAAGCTTTCTTT
TRBD2 | - | TRBJ2-7 | TRBV7-8 | CASSPGLAGHRSYEQYF | TGTGCCAGCAGCCCGGGACTAGCGGGCCACCGCTCCTACGAGCAGTACTTC
TRBD2 | - | TRBJ2-1 | TRBV11-1 | CASSSIWTSGRGNEQFF | TGTGCCAGCAGCTCAATATGGACTAGCGGGAGGGGTAATGAGCAGTTCTTC
- | - | TRBJ2-3 | TRBV11-3 | CASSRARGGSTDTQYF | TGTGCCAGCAGCCGAGCCCGGGGCGGTAGCACAGATACGCAGTATTTT
- | few | TRBJ2-3 | TRBV29-1 | CSAQTRRTTDTQYF | TGCAGCGCACAGACTAGGAGGACGACAGATACGCAGTATTTT
TRBD2 | - | TRBJ2-1 | TRBV2 | CASKAGGFDEQFF | TGTGCCAGCAAGGCGGGAGGGTTCGATGAGCAGTTCTTC
TRBD2 | - | TRBJ2-2 | TRBV9 | CASSARTSGSSGELFF | TGTGCCAGCAGCGCCCGGACTAGCGGGAGTTCCGGGGAGCTGTTTTTT
- | few | TRBJ2-3 | TRBV19 | CASSPGPGFGGTDTQYF | TGTGCCAGTAGCCCAGGTCCTGGTTTTGGAGGCACAGATACGCAGTATTTT
- | few | TRBJ1-1 | TRBV19 | CASGGLIGTEAFF | TGTGCCAGTGGGGGTCTCATAGGCACTGAAGCTTTCTTT
- | - | TRBJ1-4 | TRBV20-1 | CSARVRDELFF | TGCAGTGCCCGTGTAAGGGATGAACTGTTTTTT
TRBD2 | once | TRBJ2-1 | TRBV7-6 | CASSLGRPSGSNEQFF | TGTGCCAGCAGCTTAGGTCGCCCTAGCGGGAGCAATGAGCAGTTCTTC
TRBD1 | few | TRBJ1-1 | TRBV4-1 | CASSQDLRRDRGVSTEAFF | TGCGCCAGCAGCCAAGATCTAAGAAGGGACAGGGGAGTGAGTACTGAAGCTTTCTTT
TRBD1 | few | TRBJ1-1 | TRBV19 | CASSIRQGAWTEAFF | TGTGCCAGTAGTATTCGACAGGGGGCCTGGACTGAAGCTTTCTTT
- | - | TRBJ2-2 | TRBV27 | CASSSPGGNTGELFF | TGTGCCAGCAGTTCACCCGGGGGGAACACCGGGGAGCTGTTTTTT
- | - | TRBJ1-2 | TRBV5-4 | CASSFGLANYGYTF | TGTGCCAGCAGCTTCGGTTTGGCTAACTATGGCTACACCTTC
TRBD2 | - | TRBJ2-4 | TRBV15 | CATSRERTSGESNIQYF | TGTGCCACCAGCAGAGAGAGGACTAGCGGGGAGTCAAACATTCAGTACTTC